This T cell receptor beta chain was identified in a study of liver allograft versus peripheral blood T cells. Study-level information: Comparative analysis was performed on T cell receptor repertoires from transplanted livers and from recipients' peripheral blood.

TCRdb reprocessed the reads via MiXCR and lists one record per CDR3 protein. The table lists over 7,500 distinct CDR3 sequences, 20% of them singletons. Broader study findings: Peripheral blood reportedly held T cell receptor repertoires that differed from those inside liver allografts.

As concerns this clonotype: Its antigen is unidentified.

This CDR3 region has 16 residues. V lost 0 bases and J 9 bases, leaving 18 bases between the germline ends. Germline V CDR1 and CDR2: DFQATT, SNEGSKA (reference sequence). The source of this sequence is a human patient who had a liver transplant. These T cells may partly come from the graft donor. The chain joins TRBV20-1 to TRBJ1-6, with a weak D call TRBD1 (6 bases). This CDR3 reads CSAREGVQGGFSPLHF. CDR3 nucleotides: TGCAGTGCTAGAGAAGGGGTACAGGGAGGTTTTTCACCCCTCCACTTT.